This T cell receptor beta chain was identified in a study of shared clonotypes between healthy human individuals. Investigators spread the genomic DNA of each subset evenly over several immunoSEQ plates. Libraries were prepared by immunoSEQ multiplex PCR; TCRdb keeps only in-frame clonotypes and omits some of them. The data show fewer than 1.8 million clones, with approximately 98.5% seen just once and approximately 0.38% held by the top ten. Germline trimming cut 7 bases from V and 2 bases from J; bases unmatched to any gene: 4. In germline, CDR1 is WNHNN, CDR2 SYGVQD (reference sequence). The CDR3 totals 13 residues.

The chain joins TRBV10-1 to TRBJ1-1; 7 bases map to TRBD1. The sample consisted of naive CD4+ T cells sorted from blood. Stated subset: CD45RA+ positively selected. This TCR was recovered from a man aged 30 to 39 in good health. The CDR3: CASNNRGNTEAFF. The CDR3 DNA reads TGCGCCAGCAATAACAGGGGAAACACTGAAGCTTTCTTT.